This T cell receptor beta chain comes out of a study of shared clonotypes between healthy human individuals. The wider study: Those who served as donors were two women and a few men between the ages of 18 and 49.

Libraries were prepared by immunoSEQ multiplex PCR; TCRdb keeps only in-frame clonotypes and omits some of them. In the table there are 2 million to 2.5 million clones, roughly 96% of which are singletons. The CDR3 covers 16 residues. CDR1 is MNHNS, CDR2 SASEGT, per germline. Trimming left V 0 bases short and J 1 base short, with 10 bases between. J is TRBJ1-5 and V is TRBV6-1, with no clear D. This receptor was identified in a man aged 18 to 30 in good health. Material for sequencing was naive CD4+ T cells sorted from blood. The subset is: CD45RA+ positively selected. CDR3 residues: CASSEATVISNQPQHF. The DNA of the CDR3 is TGTGCCAGCAGTGAAGCTACGGTGATCAGCAATCAGCCCCAGCATTTT.